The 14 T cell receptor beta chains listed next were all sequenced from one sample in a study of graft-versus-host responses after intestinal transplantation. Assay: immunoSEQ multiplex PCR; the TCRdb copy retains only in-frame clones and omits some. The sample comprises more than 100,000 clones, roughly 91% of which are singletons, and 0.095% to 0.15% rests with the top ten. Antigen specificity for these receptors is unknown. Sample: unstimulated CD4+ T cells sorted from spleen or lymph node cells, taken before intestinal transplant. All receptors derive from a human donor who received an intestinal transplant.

The CDR3 sequence: CASSLYGSTDTQYF. The CDR3 coding sequence is TGTGCCAGCAGTTTATACGGGTCCACAGATACGCAGTATTTT. The rearrangement links TRBV27 to TRBJ2-3, with D unresolved. Per germline, CDR1 MNHEY and CDR2 SMNVEV (reference sequence). This CDR3 comprises 14 residues. V gave up 1 base and J gave up 2 bases, with 7 bases separating them.

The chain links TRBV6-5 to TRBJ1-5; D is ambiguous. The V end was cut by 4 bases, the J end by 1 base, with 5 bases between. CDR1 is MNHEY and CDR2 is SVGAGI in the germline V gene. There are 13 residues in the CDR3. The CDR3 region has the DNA TGTGCCAGCAGTTCGCTAAGCAATCAGCCCCAGCATTTT. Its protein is CASSSLSNQPQHF.

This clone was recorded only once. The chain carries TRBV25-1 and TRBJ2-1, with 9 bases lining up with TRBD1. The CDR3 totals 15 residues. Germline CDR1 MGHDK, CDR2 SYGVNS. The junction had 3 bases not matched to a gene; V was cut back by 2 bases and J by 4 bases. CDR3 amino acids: CASSETGTGYNEQFF. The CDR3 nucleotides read TGTGCCAGCAGTGAAACCGGGACAGGGTACAATGAGCAGTTCTTC. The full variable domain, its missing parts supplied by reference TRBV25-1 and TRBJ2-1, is EADIYQTPRYLVIGTGKKITLECSQTMGHDKMYWYQQDPGMELHLIHYSYGVNSTEKGDLSSESTVSRIRTEHFPLTLESARPSHTSQYLCASSETGTGYNEQFFGPGTRLTVL.

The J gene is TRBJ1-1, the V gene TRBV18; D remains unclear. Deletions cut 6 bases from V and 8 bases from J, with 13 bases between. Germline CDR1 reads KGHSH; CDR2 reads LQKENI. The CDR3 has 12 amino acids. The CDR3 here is CASSGLNVEAFF. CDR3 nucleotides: TGTGCCAGCTCGGGGTTGAATGTGGAAGCTTTCTTT.

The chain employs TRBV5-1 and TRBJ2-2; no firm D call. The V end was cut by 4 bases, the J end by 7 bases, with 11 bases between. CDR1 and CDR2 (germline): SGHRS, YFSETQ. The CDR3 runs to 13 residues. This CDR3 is CASSKIGNGELFF. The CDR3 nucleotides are TGCGCCAGCAGCAAGATAGGGAACGGGGAGCTGTTTTTT.

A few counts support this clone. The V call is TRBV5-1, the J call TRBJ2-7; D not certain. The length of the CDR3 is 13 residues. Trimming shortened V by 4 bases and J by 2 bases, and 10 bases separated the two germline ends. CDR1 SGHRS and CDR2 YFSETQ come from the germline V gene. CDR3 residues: CASSVASPYEQYF. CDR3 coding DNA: TGCGCCAGCAGCGTGGCCAGTCCCTACGAGCAGTACTTC.

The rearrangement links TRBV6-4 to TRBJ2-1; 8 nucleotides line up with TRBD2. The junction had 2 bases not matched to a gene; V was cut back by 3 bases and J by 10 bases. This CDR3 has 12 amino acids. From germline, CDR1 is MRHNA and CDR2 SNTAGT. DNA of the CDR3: TGTGCCAGCAGTGAAGGCGGGAGGGAGCAGTTCTTC. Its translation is CASSEGGREQFF.

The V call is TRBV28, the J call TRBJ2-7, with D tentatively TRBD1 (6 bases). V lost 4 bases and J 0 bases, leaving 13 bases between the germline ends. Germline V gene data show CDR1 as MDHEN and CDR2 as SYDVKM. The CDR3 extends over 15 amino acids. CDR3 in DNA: TGTGCCAGCAGTTCGCACAGGGTTAGCTCCTACGAGCAGTACTTC. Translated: CASSSHRVSSYEQYF.

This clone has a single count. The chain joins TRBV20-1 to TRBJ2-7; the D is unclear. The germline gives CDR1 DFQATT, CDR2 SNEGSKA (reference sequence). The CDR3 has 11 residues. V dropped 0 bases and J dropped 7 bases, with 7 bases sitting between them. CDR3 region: CSARDYLEQYF. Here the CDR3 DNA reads TGCAGTGCTAGAGATTATTTAGAGCAGTACTTC.

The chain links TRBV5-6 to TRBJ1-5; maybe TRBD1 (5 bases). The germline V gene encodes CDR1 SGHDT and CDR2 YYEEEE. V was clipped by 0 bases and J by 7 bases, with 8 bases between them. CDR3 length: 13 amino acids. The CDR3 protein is CASSLGGGQPQHF. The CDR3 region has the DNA TGTGCCAGCAGCTTGGGGGGCGGGCAGCCCCAGCATTTT.

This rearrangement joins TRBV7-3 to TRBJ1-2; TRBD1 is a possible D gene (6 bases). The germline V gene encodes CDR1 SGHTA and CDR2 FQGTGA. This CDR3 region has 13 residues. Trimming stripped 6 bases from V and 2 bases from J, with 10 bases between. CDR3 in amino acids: CASSPTGNYGYTF. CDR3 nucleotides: TGTGCCAGCAGTCCTACAGGGAACTATGGCTACACCTTC. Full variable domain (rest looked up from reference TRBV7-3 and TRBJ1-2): GAGVSQTPSNKVTEKGKYVELRCDPISGHTALYWYRQSLGQGPEFLIYFQGTGAADDSGLPNDRFFAVRPEGSVSTLKIQRTERGDSAVYLCASSPTGNYGYTFGSGTRLTVV.

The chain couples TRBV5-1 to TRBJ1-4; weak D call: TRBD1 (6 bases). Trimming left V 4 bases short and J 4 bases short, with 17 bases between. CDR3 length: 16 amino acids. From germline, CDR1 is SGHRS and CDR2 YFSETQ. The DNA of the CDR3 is TGCGCCAGCAGCACAAGGACAGTCTCCCATAATGAAAAACTGTTTTTT. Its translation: CASSTRTVSHNEKLFF.

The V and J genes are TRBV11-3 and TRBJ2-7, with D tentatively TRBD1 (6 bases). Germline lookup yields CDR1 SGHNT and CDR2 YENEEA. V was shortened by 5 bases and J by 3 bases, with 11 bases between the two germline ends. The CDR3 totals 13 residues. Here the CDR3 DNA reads TGTGCCAGCAGCCGAGGACAGCTCTACGAGCAGTACTTC. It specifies CASSRGQLYEQYF.

The DNA for the CDR3 is TGTGCCAGCAGCCAAGATAGGGCACCCCCCACCGGGGAGCTGTTTTTT. Translating gives CASSQDRAPPTGELFF. The J gene is TRBJ2-2, the V gene TRBV4-2, with D uncertain. Germline values: CDR1 LGHNA, CDR2 YNFKEQ. The CDR3 covers 16 residues. The ends were cut back, 0 bases at V and 4 bases at J, with 12 bases in the middle.